A selection of T cell receptor beta chains follows, all from one sample in a study of blood T cells in healthy people across ages. Using its own MiXCR run on the 5' RACE reads, TCRdb lists one record per CDR3 protein. The table lists about 1.5 million distinct CDR3 sequences, approximately 43% of them singletons. The sequenced sample was blood. The receptor source for this set is a woman between 18 and 29 years old in good health. The CDR3 runs from the conserved cysteine through the conserved F or W. Each record gives: J gene, D gene, V gene, clone size, CDR3 protein, CDR3 DNA. D genes are given only for firm matches. Only some rows state a clone size, as once, few, many or a class for expanded clones.

J gene: TRBJ1-2
D gene: .
V gene: TRBV7-8
clone size: .
CDR3 protein: CASSLGASANYGYTF
CDR3 DNA: TGTGCCAGCAGCTTAGGAGCCTCTGCTAACTATGGCTACACCTTC

J gene: TRBJ1-3
D gene: TRBD1
V gene: TRBV6-2/TRBV6-3
clone size: .
CDR3 protein: CASSPLRDRRNTIYF
CDR3 DNA: TGTGCCAGCAGCCCTCTCCGGGACAGGCGGAACACCATATATTTT

J gene: TRBJ2-7
D gene: .
V gene: TRBV9
clone size: .
CDR3 protein: CASSVFGKGSYNEQYF
CDR3 DNA: TGTGCCAGCAGCGTATTTGGCAAGGGCTCCTACAATGAGCAGTACTTC

J gene: TRBJ2-4
D gene: .
V gene: TRBV7-2
clone size: .
CDR3 protein: CASSYTRGGENIQYF
CDR3 DNA: TGTGCCAGCAGCTACACGCGGGGTGGGGAAAACATTCAGTACTTC

J gene: TRBJ1-2
D gene: TRBD1
V gene: TRBV6-6
clone size: .
CDR3 protein: CASRPMTGAYGYTF
CDR3 DNA: TGTGCCAGCAGGCCTATGACAGGGGCCTATGGCTACACCTTC

J gene: TRBJ2-3
D gene: .
V gene: TRBV4-3
clone size: .
CDR3 protein: CASSQSWTNTDTQYF
CDR3 DNA: TGCGCCAGCAGCCAGAGTTGGACCAACACAGATACGCAGTATTTT

J gene: TRBJ2-1
D gene: .
V gene: TRBV24-1
clone size: .
CDR3 protein: CATSKDSSSYNEQFF
CDR3 DNA: TGTGCCACGAGTAAGGACAGCAGCTCCTACAATGAGCAGTTCTTC

J gene: TRBJ2-5
D gene: .
V gene: TRBV29-1
clone size: .
CDR3 protein: CSIRSQETQYF
CDR3 DNA: TGCAGCATCCGCAGCCAAGAGACCCAGTACTTC

J gene: TRBJ1-4
D gene: .
V gene: TRBV7-2
clone size: .
CDR3 protein: CASSLTQGTGRFANEKLFF
CDR3 DNA: TGTGCCAGCAGCTTAACGCAAGGAACAGGGAGATTTGCTAATGAAAAACTGTTTTTT

J gene: TRBJ2-1
D gene: TRBD2
V gene: TRBV7-9
clone size: .
CDR3 protein: CASSLRTSGRAIDTEQFF
CDR3 DNA: TGTGCCAGCAGCTTAAGAACTAGCGGGAGGGCCATAGACACTGAGCAGTTCTTC

J gene: TRBJ1-1
D gene: .
V gene: TRBV29-1
clone size: few
CDR3 protein: CSVGPMFNPNTEAFF
CDR3 DNA: TGCAGCGTTGGGCCCATGTTTAACCCAAACACTGAAGCTTTCTTT

J gene: TRBJ2-1
D gene: .
V gene: TRBV3-1
clone size: .
CDR3 protein: CASSPSGAEQFF
CDR3 DNA: TGTGCCAGCAGCCCCTCGGGGGCTGAGCAGTTCTTC

J gene: TRBJ2-7
D gene: .
V gene: TRBV20-1
clone size: .
CDR3 protein: CSVKDRTKNYEQYF
CDR3 DNA: TGCAGTGTAAAAGACAGGACCAAGAACTACGAGCAGTACTTC

J gene: TRBJ2-7
D gene: .
V gene: TRBV10-3
clone size: few
CDR3 protein: CAISEGEWYEQYF
CDR3 DNA: TGTGCCATCAGTGAGGGGGAATGGTACGAGCAGTACTTC

J gene: TRBJ1-4
D gene: .
V gene: TRBV7-9
clone size: .
CDR3 protein: CASSGTTEKLFF
CDR3 DNA: TGTGCCAGCAGCGGTACTACTGAAAAACTGTTTTTT

J gene: TRBJ2-1
D gene: TRBD2
V gene: TRBV7-9
clone size: .
CDR3 protein: CASSFPGGLANEQFF
CDR3 DNA: TGTGCCAGCAGCTTCCCGGGGGGGCTTGCGAATGAGCAGTTCTTC

J gene: TRBJ1-2
D gene: TRBD1
V gene: TRBV20-1
clone size: .
CDR3 protein: CSASFRGRPWYGYTF
CDR3 DNA: TGCAGTGCCTCATTCAGGGGGCGGCCCTGGTATGGCTACACCTTC

J gene: TRBJ2-5
D gene: TRBD1
V gene: TRBV29-1
clone size: few
CDR3 protein: CSVLLDRGVQYF
CDR3 DNA: TGCAGCGTCTTACTTGACAGGGGGGTGCAGTACTTC

J gene: TRBJ2-1
D gene: .
V gene: TRBV20-1
clone size: .
CDR3 protein: CSAKRGIRNEQFF
CDR3 DNA: TGCAGTGCTAAGCGCGGGATCAGAAATGAGCAGTTCTTC

J gene: TRBJ2-1
D gene: TRBD2
V gene: TRBV6-6
clone size: .
CDR3 protein: CASSYTPGPRGVEQFF
CDR3 DNA: TGTGCCAGCAGTTACACTCCGGGACCCCGGGGGGTTGAGCAGTTCTTC

J gene: TRBJ2-7
D gene: TRBD2
V gene: TRBV7-2
clone size: .
CDR3 protein: CASSFFLGTSGGPPYF
CDR3 DNA: TGTGCCAGCAGCTTCTTCTTGGGGACTAGCGGGGGCCCTCCGTACTTC

J gene: TRBJ1-5
D gene: .
V gene: TRBV27
clone size: .
CDR3 protein: CASSPNRPQSNQPQHF
CDR3 DNA: TGTGCCAGCAGTCCCAACAGGCCCCAAAGCAATCAGCCCCAGCATTTT

J gene: TRBJ1-6
D gene: .
V gene: TRBV6-5
clone size: once
CDR3 protein: CASSYGRGGRGKDSPLHF
CDR3 DNA: TGTGCCAGCAGTTACGGGCGGGGAGGCCGGGGAAAGGATTCACCCCTCCACTTT

J gene: TRBJ2-3
D gene: TRBD2
V gene: TRBV20-1
clone size: .
CDR3 protein: CSARDRRLANRDTQYF
CDR3 DNA: TGCAGTGCTAGAGATAGAAGACTAGCCAACAGAGATACGCAGTATTTT

J gene: TRBJ1-4
D gene: .
V gene: TRBV20-1
clone size: .
CDR3 protein: CSARAYEKLFF
CDR3 DNA: TGCAGTGCCCGGGCGTACGAAAAACTGTTTTTT

J gene: TRBJ2-7
D gene: TRBD2
V gene: TRBV20-1
clone size: .
CDR3 protein: CSARDHSNQETSGYYEQYF
CDR3 DNA: TGCAGTGCTAGAGACCACTCGAATCAGGAGACTAGCGGTTACTACGAGCAGTACTTC

J gene: TRBJ1-1
D gene: .
V gene: TRBV11-2
clone size: once
CDR3 protein: CASSLHPGGAEAFF
CDR3 DNA: TGTGCCAGCAGCTTACACCCGGGGGGGGCTGAAGCTTTCTTT

J gene: TRBJ2-7
D gene: TRBD1
V gene: TRBV6-5
clone size: .
CDR3 protein: CASSYSGTGDYEQYF
CDR3 DNA: TGTGCCAGCAGTTACTCTGGGACAGGGGACTACGAGCAGTACTTC

J gene: TRBJ2-2
D gene: TRBD1
V gene: TRBV10-3
clone size: .
CDR3 protein: CAISDVNRGNTGELFF
CDR3 DNA: TGTGCCATCAGTGATGTTAACAGGGGGAACACCGGGGAGCTGTTTTTT

J gene: TRBJ2-7
D gene: .
V gene: TRBV18
clone size: .
CDR3 protein: CASSPPSSSYEQYF
CDR3 DNA: TGTGCCAGCTCACCACCGTCAAGCTCCTACGAGCAGTACTTC

J gene: TRBJ2-1
D gene: .
V gene: TRBV6-5
clone size: .
CDR3 protein: CASSYTEGYNEQFF
CDR3 DNA: TGTGCCAGCAGTTACACGGAGGGGTACAATGAGCAGTTCTTC

J gene: TRBJ2-7
D gene: TRBD1
V gene: TRBV27
clone size: .
CDR3 protein: CASSSRMTGVFYEQYF
CDR3 DNA: TGTGCCAGCAGTAGCCGAATGACAGGGGTTTTCTACGAGCAGTACTTC

J gene: TRBJ1-4
D gene: .
V gene: TRBV28
clone size: .
CDR3 protein: CASSFGTAFNEKLFF
CDR3 DNA: TGTGCCAGCAGTTTCGGGACTGCATTTAATGAAAAACTGTTTTTT

J gene: TRBJ1-2
D gene: TRBD1
V gene: TRBV12-3/TRBV12-4
clone size: few
CDR3 protein: CASSSRDSGKLNYGYTF
CDR3 DNA: TGTGCCAGCAGTTCAAGGGACAGCGGAAAACTTAACTATGGCTACACCTTC

J gene: TRBJ2-7
D gene: .
V gene: TRBV5-6
clone size: .
CDR3 protein: CASMQGSYNEQYF
CDR3 DNA: TGTGCCAGTATGCAGGGCTCCTACAATGAGCAGTACTTC

J gene: TRBJ2-5
D gene: TRBD2
V gene: TRBV7-3
clone size: few
CDR3 protein: CASSLWCGRGLETQYF
CDR3 DNA: TGTGCCAGCAGCTTATGGTGCGGGAGGGGGTTAGAGACCCAGTACTTC

J gene: TRBJ2-3
D gene: .
V gene: TRBV29-1
clone size: few
CDR3 protein: CSVESDSTDTQYF
CDR3 DNA: TGCAGCGTTGAAAGTGATAGTACAGATACGCAGTATTTT

J gene: TRBJ2-4
D gene: .
V gene: TRBV7-2
clone size: .
CDR3 protein: CASSQGRYIQYF
CDR3 DNA: TGTGCCAGCAGTCAAGGGAGGTACATTCAGTACTTC

J gene: TRBJ2-1
D gene: TRBD2
V gene: TRBV30
clone size: .
CDR3 protein: CAWSGGGSYNEQFF
CDR3 DNA: TGTGCCTGGTCCGGCGGGGGGTCCTACAATGAGCAGTTCTTC

J gene: TRBJ2-3
D gene: TRBD2
V gene: TRBV12-3/TRBV12-4
clone size: few
CDR3 protein: CASNLAGGSTDTQYF
CDR3 DNA: TGTGCCAGCAATTTAGCGGGGGGCAGCACAGATACGCAGTATTTT

J gene: TRBJ2-1
D gene: .
V gene: TRBV4-1
clone size: .
CDR3 protein: CASSQARRRAQFF
CDR3 DNA: TGCGCCAGCAGCCAAGCTCGTCGACGTGCGCAGTTCTTC

J gene: TRBJ1-2
D gene: TRBD1
V gene: TRBV6-5
clone size: .
CDR3 protein: CASSYQGALGYTF
CDR3 DNA: TGTGCCAGCAGTTACCAGGGGGCGCTTGGCTACACCTTC

J gene: TRBJ2-1
D gene: .
V gene: TRBV11-2
clone size: .
CDR3 protein: CASSLGASHASEEQFF
CDR3 DNA: TGTGCCAGCAGCTTAGGCGCTAGCCATGCTAGCGAGGAGCAGTTCTTC

J gene: TRBJ1-1
D gene: .
V gene: TRBV4-3
clone size: .
CDR3 protein: CVSSQEGLSNTEAFF
CDR3 DNA: TGCGTCAGCAGCCAAGAAGGTCTCTCGAACACTGAAGCTTTCTTT

J gene: TRBJ2-7
D gene: TRBD2
V gene: TRBV12-3/TRBV12-4
clone size: .
CDR3 protein: CASSFHLAGGYNEQYF
CDR3 DNA: TGTGCCAGCAGTTTTCATCTAGCGGGGGGTTACAATGAGCAGTACTTC

J gene: TRBJ2-3
D gene: .
V gene: TRBV20-1
clone size: .
CDR3 protein: CSAPSWRGADTQYF
CDR3 DNA: TGCAGTGCTCCTTCCTGGAGAGGGGCAGATACGCAGTATTTT